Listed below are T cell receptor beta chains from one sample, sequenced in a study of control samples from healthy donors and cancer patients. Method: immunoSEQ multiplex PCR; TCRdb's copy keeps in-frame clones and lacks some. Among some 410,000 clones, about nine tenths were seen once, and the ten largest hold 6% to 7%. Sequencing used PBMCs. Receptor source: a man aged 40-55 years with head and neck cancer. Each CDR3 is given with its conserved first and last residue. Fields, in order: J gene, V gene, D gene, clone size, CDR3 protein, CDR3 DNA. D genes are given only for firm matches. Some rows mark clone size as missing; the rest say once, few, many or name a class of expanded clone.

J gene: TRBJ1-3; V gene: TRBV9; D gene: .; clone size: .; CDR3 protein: CASSVEKGSGNTIYF; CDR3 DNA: TGTGCCAGCAGCGTAGAAAAGGGCTCTGGAAACACCATATATTTT
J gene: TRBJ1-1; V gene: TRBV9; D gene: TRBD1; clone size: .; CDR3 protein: CASSAPTGGNTEAFF; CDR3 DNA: TGTGCCAGCAGCGCCCCGACAGGGGGGAACACTGAAGCTTTCTTT
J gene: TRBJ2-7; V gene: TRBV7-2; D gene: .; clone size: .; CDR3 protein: CASSPQTASYEQYF; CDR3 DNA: TGTGCCAGCAGCCCTCAGACAGCCTCCTACGAGCAGTACTTC
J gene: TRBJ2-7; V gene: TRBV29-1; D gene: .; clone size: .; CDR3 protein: CSVSQGLNEQYF; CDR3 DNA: TGCAGCGTTTCACAGGGTCTCAACGAGCAGTACTTC
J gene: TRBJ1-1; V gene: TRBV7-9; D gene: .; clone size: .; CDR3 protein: CASSLDVQGNPAFF; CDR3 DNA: TGTGCCAGCAGCTTAGACGTCCAGGGAAACCCAGCTTTCTTT
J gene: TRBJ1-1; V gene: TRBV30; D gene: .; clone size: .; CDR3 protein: CAWSVHSNGEAFF; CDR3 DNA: TGTGCCTGGAGTGTACACTCGAACGGTGAAGCTTTCTTT
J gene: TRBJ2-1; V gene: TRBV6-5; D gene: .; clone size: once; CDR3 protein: CASKGFNFIGNEQFF; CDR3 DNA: TGTGCCAGCAAGGGGTTTAATTTTATCGGGAATGAGCAGTTCTTC
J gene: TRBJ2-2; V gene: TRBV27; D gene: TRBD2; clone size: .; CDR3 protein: CASSLSTSGDPNTGELFF; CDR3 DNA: TGTGCCAGCAGTTTGTCGACTAGCGGGGACCCCAACACCGGGGAGCTGTTTTTT
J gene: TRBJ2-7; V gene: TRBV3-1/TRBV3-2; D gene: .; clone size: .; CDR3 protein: CASSPILTGSRSYEQYF; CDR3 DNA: TGTGCCAGCAGCCCTATCCTTACAGGGAGTCGCTCCTACGAGCAGTACTTC
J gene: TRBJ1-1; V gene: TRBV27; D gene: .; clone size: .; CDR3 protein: CASSLRANTEAFF; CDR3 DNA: TGTGCCAGCAGTTTGCGGGCGAACACTGAAGCTTTCTTT
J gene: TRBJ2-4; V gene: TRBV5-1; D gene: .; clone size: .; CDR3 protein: CASSLTGEVRNIQYF; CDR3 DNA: TGCGCCAGCAGCTTGACCGGGGAGGTTAGGAACATTCAGTACTTC
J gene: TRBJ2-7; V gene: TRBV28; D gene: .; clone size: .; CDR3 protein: CASSPPGPPYEQYF; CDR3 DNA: TGTGCCAGCAGTCCCCCGGGACCTCCCTACGAGCAGTACTTC
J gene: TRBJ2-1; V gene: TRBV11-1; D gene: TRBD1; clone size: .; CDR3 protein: CASSPGQGIEQFF; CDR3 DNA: TGTGCCAGCAGCCCGGGACAGGGTATTGAGCAGTTCTTC
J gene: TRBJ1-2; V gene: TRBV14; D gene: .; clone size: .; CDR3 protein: CASSQGSWGHYGYTF; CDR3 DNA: TGTGCCAGCAGCCAAGGATCCTGGGGACACTATGGCTACACCTTC
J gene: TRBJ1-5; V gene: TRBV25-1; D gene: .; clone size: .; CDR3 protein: CASSEQEDFNQPQHF; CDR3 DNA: TGTGCCAGCAGTGAACAGGAGGACTTCAATCAGCCCCAGCATTTT
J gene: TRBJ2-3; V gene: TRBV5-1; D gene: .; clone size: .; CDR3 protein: CASSFAADTQYF; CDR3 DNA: TGCGCCAGCAGCTTTGCCGCGGATACGCAGTATTTT
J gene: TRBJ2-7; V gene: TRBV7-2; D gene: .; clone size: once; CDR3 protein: CASSFPPFNTYEQYF; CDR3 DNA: TGTGCCAGCAGCTTTCCCCCCTTTAACACCTACGAGCAGTACTTC
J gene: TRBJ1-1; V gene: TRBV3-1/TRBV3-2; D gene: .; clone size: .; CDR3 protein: CASSQKGRRTEAFF; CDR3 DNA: TGTGCCAGCAGCCAAAAGGGGCGGAGGACTGAAGCTTTCTTT
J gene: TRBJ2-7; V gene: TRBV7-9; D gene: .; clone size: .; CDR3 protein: CASLNLGSGPPYEQYF; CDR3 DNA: TGTGCCAGCCTGAACCTGGGGAGCGGACCACCCTACGAGCAGTACTTC
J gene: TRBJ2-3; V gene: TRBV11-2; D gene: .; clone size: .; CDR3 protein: CASRLGASITDTQYF; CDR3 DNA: TGTGCCAGCAGATTGGGGGCCTCCATCACAGATACGCAGTATTTT
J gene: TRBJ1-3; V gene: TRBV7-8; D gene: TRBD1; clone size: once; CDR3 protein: CASSPGQGEIYSGNTIYF; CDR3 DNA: TGTGCCAGCAGCCCCGGACAGGGGGAAATCTACTCTGGAAACACCATATATTTT
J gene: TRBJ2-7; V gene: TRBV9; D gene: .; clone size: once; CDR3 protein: CARHWTGRRGEQYF; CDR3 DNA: TGTGCCCGACACTGGACAGGTCGGAGGGGCGAGCAGTACTTC
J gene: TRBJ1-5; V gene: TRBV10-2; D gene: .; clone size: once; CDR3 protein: CASSVFWAGLGNQPQHF; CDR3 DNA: TGCGCCAGCAGTGTTTTTTGGGCAGGCTTGGGCAATCAGCCCCAGCATTTT
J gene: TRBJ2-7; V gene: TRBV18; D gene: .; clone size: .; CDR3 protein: CASSPGQNNEQYF; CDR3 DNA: TGTGCCAGCTCACCCGGGCAGAACAACGAGCAGTACTTC
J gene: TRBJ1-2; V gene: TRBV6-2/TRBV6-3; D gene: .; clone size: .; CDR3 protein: CASSPAYGYTF; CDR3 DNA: TGTGCCAGCAGCCCGGCCTATGGCTACACCTTC
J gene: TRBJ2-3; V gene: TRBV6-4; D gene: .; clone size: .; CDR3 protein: CASSGSGGGTDTQYF; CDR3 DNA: TGTGCCAGCAGTGGGTCCGGGGGCGGCACAGATACGCAGTATTTT
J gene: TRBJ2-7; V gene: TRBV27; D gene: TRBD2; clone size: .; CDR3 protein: CASSRGGVPSYEQYF; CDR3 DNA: TGTGCCAGCAGTCGCGGGGGGGTGCCCTCCTACGAGCAGTACTTC
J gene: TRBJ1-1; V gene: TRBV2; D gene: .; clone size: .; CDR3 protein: CASSESGGWLNTEAFF; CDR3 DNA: TGTGCCAGCAGTGAATCGGGGGGATGGTTGAACACTGAAGCTTTCTTT
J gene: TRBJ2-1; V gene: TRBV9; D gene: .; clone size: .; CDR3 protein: CASSVRDSYPAEQFF; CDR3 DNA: TGTGCCAGCAGCGTACGGGACTCCTACCCAGCTGAGCAGTTCTTC
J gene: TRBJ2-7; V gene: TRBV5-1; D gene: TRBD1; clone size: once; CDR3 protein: CASSLGQGRAEQYF; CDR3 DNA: TGCGCCAGCAGCTTGGGACAGGGACGGGCCGAGCAGTACTTC
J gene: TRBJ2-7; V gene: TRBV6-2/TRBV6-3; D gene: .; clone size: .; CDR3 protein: CASSRDGYEQYF; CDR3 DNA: TGTGCCAGCAGCCGGGACGGCTACGAGCAGTACTTC
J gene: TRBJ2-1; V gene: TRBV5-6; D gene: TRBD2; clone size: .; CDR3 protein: CASSLGQAGGPHEQFF; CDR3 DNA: TGTGCCAGCAGCTTGGGCCAAGCGGGAGGGCCCCATGAGCAGTTCTTC
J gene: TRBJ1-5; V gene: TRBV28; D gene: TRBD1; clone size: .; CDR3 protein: CASSDRVGQPQHF; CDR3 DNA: TGTGCCAGCAGCGACAGGGTGGGTCAGCCCCAGCATTTT
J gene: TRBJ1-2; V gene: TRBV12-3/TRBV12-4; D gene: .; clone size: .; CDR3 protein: CASSLGAGGYTF; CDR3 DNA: TGTGCCAGCAGTTTAGGGGCCGGGGGCTACACCTTC
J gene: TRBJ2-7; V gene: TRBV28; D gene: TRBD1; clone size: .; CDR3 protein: CASRTRQGASGYEQYF; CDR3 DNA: TGTGCCAGCAGAACCAGACAGGGGGCATCGGGCTACGAGCAGTACTTC
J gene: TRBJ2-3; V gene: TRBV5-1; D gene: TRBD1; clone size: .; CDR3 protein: CASSLEGRGRTDTQYF; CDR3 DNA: TGCGCCAGCAGCTTAGAGGGCAGGGGGCGAACAGATACGCAGTATTTT
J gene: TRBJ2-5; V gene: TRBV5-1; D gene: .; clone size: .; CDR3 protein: CASSLLQGQETQYF; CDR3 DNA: TGCGCCAGCAGCTTGCTTCAGGGCCAAGAGACCCAGTACTTC
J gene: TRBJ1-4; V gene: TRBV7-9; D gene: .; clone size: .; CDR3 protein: CASSPTGTNEKLFF; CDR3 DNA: TGTGCCAGCAGCCCGACAGGAACTAATGAAAAACTGTTTTTT
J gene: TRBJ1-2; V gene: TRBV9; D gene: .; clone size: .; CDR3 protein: CASSVDGGYGYTF; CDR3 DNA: TGTGCCAGCAGCGTAGACGGGGGCTATGGCTACACCTTC
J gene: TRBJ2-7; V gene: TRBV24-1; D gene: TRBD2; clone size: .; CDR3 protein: CATSRASGYEQYF; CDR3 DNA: TGTGCCACCTCACGGGCTAGCGGCTACGAGCAGTACTTC